This T cell receptor (beta chain) was recorded in a study of a mutant IDH1 vaccine in newly diagnosed glioma. Looking at the study overall: Of treated patients, 62.5% were men and roughly 38% women, averaging around 44 years. The therapy given earlier, which was standard therapy, consisted of radiotherapy, temozolomide, or both, and most of the patients received both.

As to this clone: Its antigen is still unknown.

Trimming shortened V by 4 bases and J by 2 bases, and 15 bases separated the two germline ends. Germline V gene sequence: CDR1 SGDLS, CDR2 YYNGEE. The CDR3 consists of 15 residues. The protocol was immunoSEQ multiplex PCR, while the TCRdb copy is restricted to in-frame clones and leaves out a portion. The profile covers over 35,000 clones, with roughly 83% appearing a single time and roughly 5.6% taken by the ten largest. Time point reported: week 35, safety follow-up. A 20-mer mutant IDH1 peptide at 300 ug was injected subcutaneously with topical imiquimod. The material was PBMCs, obtained from a glioma patient whose treatment included an IDH1 peptide vaccine. The chain uses TRBV9 and TRBJ1-1; no definite D call. The sequence was obtained from a woman aged 45-65 years with glioma. In DNA, the CDR3 is TGTGCCAGCAGCCCCCCGGGCGGCGGCAACACTGAAGCTTTCTTT. Protein: CASSPPGGGNTEAFF.